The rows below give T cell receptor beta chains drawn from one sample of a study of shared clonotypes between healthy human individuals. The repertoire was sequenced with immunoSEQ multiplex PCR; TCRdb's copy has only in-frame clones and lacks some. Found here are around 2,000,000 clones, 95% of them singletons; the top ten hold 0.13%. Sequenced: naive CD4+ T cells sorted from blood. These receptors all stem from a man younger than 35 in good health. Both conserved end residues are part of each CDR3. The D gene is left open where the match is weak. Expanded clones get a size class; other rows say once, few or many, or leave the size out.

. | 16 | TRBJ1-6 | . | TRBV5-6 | TGTGCCAGCAGCCCAGGAGTGAGCTCCTATAATTCACCCCTCCACTTT | CASSPGVSSYNSPLHF
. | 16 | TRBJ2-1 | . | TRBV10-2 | TGCGCCAGCAGGGAAGGAACCCCCAGCTCCTACAATGAGCAGTTCTTC | CASREGTPSSYNEQFF
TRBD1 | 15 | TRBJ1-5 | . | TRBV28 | TGTGCCAGCAATTCTGTACAGGGGGTATCTCAGCCCCAGCATTTT | CASNSVQGVSQPQHF
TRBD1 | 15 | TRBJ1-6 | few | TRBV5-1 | TGCGCCAGCAGCATCGGGACAGGGAATAATTCACCCCTCCACTTT | CASSIGTGNNSPLHF
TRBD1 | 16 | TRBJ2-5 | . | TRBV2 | TGTGCCAGCAGGAGGGCATCTGGGACAGGGTCCCGACCCCAGTACTTC | CASRRASGTGSRPQYF
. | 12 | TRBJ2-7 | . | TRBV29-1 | TGCAGCGTCCGGGACAACGCCTACGAGCAGTACTTC | CSVRDNAYEQYF
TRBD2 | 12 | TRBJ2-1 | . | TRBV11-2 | TGTGCCAGCAGCCCAACCGGGACTAGGTCGTTCTTC | CASSPTGTRSFF
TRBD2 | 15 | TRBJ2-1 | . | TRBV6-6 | TGTGCCAGCAGTCCTAGCGGGAGGGAAAGGGATGAGCAGTTCTTC | CASSPSGRERDEQFF
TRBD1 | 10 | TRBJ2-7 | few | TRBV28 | TGTGCCAGCAGAGGGACAGCGCCTGACTTC | CASRGTAPDF
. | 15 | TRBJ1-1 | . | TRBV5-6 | TGTGCCAGCAGCTTGGGGTGGAAAGGGCACACTGAAGCTTTCTTT | CASSLGWKGHTEAFF
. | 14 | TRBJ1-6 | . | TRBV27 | TGTGCCAGCAGTTCCCCTAGCTATAATTCACCCCTCCACTTT | CASSSPSYNSPLHF
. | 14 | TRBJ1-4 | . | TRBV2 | TGTGCCAGCTGGGGTGGGGCAACTAATGAAAAACTGTTTTTT | CASWGGATNEKLFF
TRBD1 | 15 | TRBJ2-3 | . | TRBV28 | TGTGCCAGCAGCTTGACAGGGGGCAAAGCAGATACGCAGTATTTT | CASSLTGGKADTQYF
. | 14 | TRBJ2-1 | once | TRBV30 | TGTGCCTGGAGAGCAGAACTCTCCTACAATGAGCAGTTCTTC | CAWRAELSYNEQFF
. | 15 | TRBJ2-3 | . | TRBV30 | TGTGCCTGGAGTGTTGGGGGAGGAACCACAGATACGCAGTATTTT | CAWSVGGGTTDTQYF
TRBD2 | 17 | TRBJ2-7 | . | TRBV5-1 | TGCGCCAGCAGCTTCGATAAGCGGGGTCAAGGAATCTACGAGCAGTACTTC | CASSFDKRGQGIYEQYF
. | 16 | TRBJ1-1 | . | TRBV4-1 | TGCGCCAGCAGCCATTCCGGGGAGAGGGGGAACACTGAAGCTTTCTTT | CASSHSGERGNTEAFF
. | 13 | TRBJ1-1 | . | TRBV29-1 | TGCAGCGTCGCCAACAGAATGAACACTGAAGCTTTCTTT | CSVANRMNTEAFF
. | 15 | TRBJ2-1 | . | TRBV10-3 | TGTGCCACCCTGACCCCTGGCACGGGGTTGGATGAGCAGTTCTTC | CATLTPGTGLDEQFF
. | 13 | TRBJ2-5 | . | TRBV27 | TGTGCCAGCAGTTTAAGAGGTTTGGAGACCCAGTACTTC | CASSLRGLETQYF